The 30 T cell receptor beta chains reported below all come from one sample, sequenced in a study of T cell repertoires in cytomegalovirus infection (dated by TCRdb to the late 2010s). The run used an Illumina HiSeq 1500. TCRdb passed the public sequencing reads through fastp at Q25 and MiXCR, retaining productive beta sequences. Every entry covers one CDR3 protein and lists the most common genes and DNA from its rows. For this sample there are about 680,000 distinct CDR3 sequences; approximately 24% appear just once. 6.5% to 10% of the sample rests with the top ten. The sample was CD8+ T cells from PBMCs. The receptors were sampled from a human donor in good health (CMV status not recorded). Some clones in this sample may be carry-over from other donors' samples.

This clonotype was seen many times. The chain employs TRBV12-3 or TRBV12-4 and TRBJ2-1, with 9 bases matching TRBD2. Trimming at V came to 6 bases and at J to 0 bases, leaving 3 bases not matched to a gene. The CDR3 is made up of 15 amino acids. The CDR3 sequence is CASRAGGSSYNEQFF. For the CDR3, the DNA is TGTGCCAGCAGAGCGGGAGGTAGCTCCTACAATGAGCAGTTCTTC.

This clonotype was seen repeatedly, ten times or more. V is TRBV7-2 and J is TRBJ1-4, with a possible D match to TRBD1 (5 bases). The V gene lost 4 bases and the J gene lost 6 bases, with 15 bases spanning the gap. The CDR3 is 15 amino acids. Germline CDR1 SGHTA, CDR2 FQGNSA. Here the CDR3 reads CASSYRTQLDEKLFF. CDR3 coding DNA: TGTGCCAGCAGCTACAGGACCCAGCTGGATGAAAAACTGTTTTTT. Filled out from reference TRBV7-2 and TRBJ1-4, the complete variable domain reads GAGVSQSPSNKVTEKGKDVELRCDPISGHTALYWYRQSLGQGLEFLIYFQGNSAPDKSGLPSDRFSAERTGGSVSTLTIQRTQQEDSAVYLCASSYRTQLDEKLFFGSGTQLSVL.

In this sample, this clonotype turned up a few times. The junction departs from germline at one end; a sequencing error may be responsible. The gene calls are TRBV2 and TRBJ2-7, with 9 bases that match TRBD2. Germline V gene data show CDR1 as SNHLY and CDR2 as FYNNEI. This CDR3 has 15 amino acids. CDR3 sequence: CASPGAGGASNEQYF. The CDR3 DNA sequence: TGTGCCAGCCCCGGGGCGGGGGGGGCCTCCAACGAGCAGTACTTC.

The chain links TRBV11-3 to TRBJ1-2, with D possibly TRBD1 on 5 matching bases. The germline CDR1 and CDR2 sequences are SGHNT and YENEEA. The CDR3 extends over 10 amino acids. The chain's CDR3 is CPQGTGGYTF. Here the CDR3 DNA reads TGTCCTCAGGGAACGGGCGGCTACACCTTC.

The chain recombines TRBV6-5 with TRBJ1-2; D is unresolved. Trimming left V 6 bases short and J 4 bases short, with 12 bases between. CDR3 length: 13 residues. Germline lookup yields CDR1 MNHEY and CDR2 SVGAGI. This CDR3 is CASRPRGFYGYTF. In nucleotides, the CDR3 is TGTGCCAGCAGGCCACGGGGATTCTATGGCTACACCTTC.

The chain joins TRBV7-8 to TRBJ2-5; D is ambiguous. From germline, CDR1 is SGHVS and CDR2 FQNEAQ. V gave up 11 bases and J gave up 2 bases, with 30 bases separating them. This CDR3 region has 18 residues. CDR3: CAGTSSGSRKPHQETQYF. The CDR3 coding sequence is TGTGCCGGCACCTCGTCGGGCAGCCGAAAACCCCATCAAGAGACCCAGTACTTC.

This clonotype appeared many times. The chain is built from TRBV19 and TRBJ1-1; D is unresolved. Germline CDR1 LNHDA, CDR2 SQIVND (reference sequence). This CDR3 is 15 amino acids long. V shed 1 base and J shed 0 bases, with 9 bases lying between them. This CDR3 reads CASSIVAGVNTEAFF. The CDR3 nucleotides are TGTGCCAGTAGTATAGTGGCAGGAGTGAACACTGAAGCTTTCTTT. The entire variable domain, with the rest obtained from reference TRBV19 and TRBJ1-1, is as follows: DGGITQSPKYLFRKEGQNVTLSCEQNLNHDAMYWYRQDPGQGLRLIYYSQIVNDFQKGDIAEGYSVSREKKESFPLTVTSAQKNPTAFYLCASSIVAGVNTEAFFGQGTRLTVV.

This clonotype was found a few times. V is TRBV20-1 and J is TRBJ2-1; the D is unclear. This CDR3 comprises 13 residues. V lost 0 bases and J lost 3, with 6 bases in between. CDR1 is DFQATT, CDR2 SNEGSKA, per germline (reference sequence). CDR3 loop: CSARDRNYNEQFF. The CDR3 region has the DNA TGCAGTGCTAGAGATAGGAACTACAATGAGCAGTTCTTC.

The chain has TRBV7-9 and TRBJ1-1; the match to TRBD1 covers 7 bases. The CDR3 length is 16 residues. Trimming cost V 5 bases and J 4 bases; bases outside gene matches: 13. The V gene's germline CDR1 is SEHNR and CDR2 FQNEAQ (reference sequence). Here the CDR3 DNA reads TGTGCCAGCAGCCCCCCAGGGGGTGGTGGGGGCACTGAAGCTTTCTTT. It encodes CASSPPGGGGGTEAFF.

This clonotype has a count of ten or more. The V gene is TRBV7-6, the J gene TRBJ2-7; no firm D call. Germline CDR1 SGHVS, CDR2 FNYEAQ. Between the trimmed V and J ends, which lost 2 bases and 6 bases, there was a span of 11 bases. The CDR3 length is 13 residues. CDR3 coding DNA: TGTGCCAGCAGCTTAAGGGCAAATGGCGAGCAGTACGTC. This gives the protein CASSLRANGEQYV.

This clonotype has at least ten counts. This chain uses TRBV28 with TRBJ1-5, with 8 nucleotides matching TRBD1. Looked up from germline, CDR1 is MDHEN and CDR2 is SYDVKM. The CDR3 is 14 amino acids. V gave up 3 bases and J gave up 5 bases; unmatched junction bases: 3. The CDR3 DNA reads as TGTGCCAGCAGTTTGGCAGGGGGCGATCAGCCCCAGCATTTT. It translates to CASSLAGGDQPQHF.

The chain has TRBV13 and TRBJ1-1; D uncertain. Trimming left V 7 bases short and J 8 bases short, with 11 bases between. Germline values: CDR1 PRHDT, CDR2 FYEKMQ (reference sequence). The CDR3 loop spans 11 amino acids. CDR3 nucleotides: TGTGCCAGCATCAAAAGAAGGGAAGCTTTCTTT. Encoded protein: CASIKRREAFF.

V gene TRBV20-1 combines with J gene TRBJ1-2; D uncertain. Germline V CDR1 and CDR2: DFQATT, SNEGSKA (reference sequence). CDR3 length: 13 amino acids. Trimming took off 0 bases at V and 4 bases at J, with 9 bases between the two ends. The CDR3 region is CSARDLGSYGYTF. CDR3 nucleotide sequence: TGCAGTGCTAGAGATCTGGGGAGCTATGGCTACACCTTC.

Points on this clonotype: It may be a read error: a sequence one base away is much more abundant. The J gene is TRBJ2-7, the V gene TRBV19; D gene uncertain. Germline lookup yields CDR1 LNHDA and CDR2 SQIVND (reference sequence). The CDR3 totals 13 residues. The CDR3 region is CVSSITFSYEQYF. CDR3 bases: TGTGTCAGTAGTATCACCTTTTCCTACGAGCAGTACTTC.

This clonotype has at least ten counts. V and J are TRBV6-6 and TRBJ1-2, with no clear D. Germline V gene data show CDR1 as MNHNY and CDR2 as SVGAGI (reference sequence). V dropped 0 bases and J dropped 1 base, with 9 bases sitting between them. The CDR3 length is 15 residues. The CDR3 sequence is CASSYSSGGNYGYTF. The CDR3 DNA sequence: TGTGCCAGCAGTTACTCGTCGGGAGGTAACTATGGCTACACCTTC.

The chain is built from TRBV20-1 and TRBJ2-7; 9 bases are a match to TRBD1. V shed 0 bases, J shed 6 bases, and the junction held 15 bases outside the gene matches. The CDR3 is made up of 17 amino acids. Germline V gene data show CDR1 as DFQATT and CDR2 as SNEGSKA (reference sequence). Here the CDR3 DNA reads TGCAGTGCTAGAGACTCTTTTTTGGACAGGGGCCCCTCCGAGCAGTACTTC. Residues: CSARDSFLDRGPSEQYF.

The chain joins TRBV2 to TRBJ2-7, with D uncertain. V lost 10 bases and J lost 5, with 15 bases in between. The CDR3 covers 12 residues. CDR1 and CDR2 from the germline V gene are SNHLY and FYNNEI. For the CDR3, the DNA is TGTGCCACCAAGGGAAGGGTCCACGAGCAGTACTTC. This sequence encodes CATKGRVHEQYF.

This chain links TRBV6-5 with TRBJ2-3; D gene ambiguous. The germline V gene has CDR1 MNHEY and CDR2 SVGAGI. The CDR3 has 16 amino acids. Between the trimmed V and J ends, which lost 3 bases and 3 bases, there was a span of 16 bases. CDR3 in DNA: TGTGCCAGCAGTTATGCCCCGAGCCTCTGGACAGATACGCAGTATTTT. Translated: CASSYAPSLWTDTQYF.

On this clonotype: Possible read error: a much larger clone is one base away. The chain recombines TRBV7-6 with TRBJ2-1; TRBD1 might be the D (5 bases). CDR1 is SGHVS, CDR2 FNYEAQ, per germline. This CDR3 spans 16 amino acids. V was shortened by 5 bases and J by 8 bases, with 22 bases between the two germline ends. Here the CDR3 DNA reads TGTGCCAGCAGCCCTGGGGCTGGCGGAACCCGGGATGAGCAGTTCTTC. Translated, it gives CASSPGAGGTRDEQFF.

There are many counts of this clonotype. The V and J genes are TRBV28 and TRBJ1-5; no clear D. In germline, CDR1 is MDHEN, CDR2 SYDVKM. There are 14 residues in the CDR3. V lost 5 bases, J lost 4 bases, and 12 bases lay in between. DNA of the CDR3: TGTGCCAGCAGTCCCACGACATCAAATCAGCCCCAGCATTTT. Encoded protein: CASSPTTSNQPQHF.

This clonotype was picked up a small number of times. J is TRBJ1-1 and V is TRBV5-1, with TRBD1 matching over 12 bases. Germline V CDR1 and CDR2: SGHRS, YFSETQ. The CDR3 loop spans 15 amino acids. V lost 0 bases to trimming and J lost 7 bases; unmatched junction nucleotides: 4. The DNA of the CDR3 is TGCGCCAGCAGCTTGGAGGGGACAGGGGGCATTGAAGCTTTCTTT. Translating gives CASSLEGTGGIEAFF.

This clonotype was counted ten times or more. The chain has TRBV7-2 and TRBJ2-1; D is uncertain. The germline gives CDR1 SGHTA, CDR2 FQGNSA. Trimming left V 5 bases short and J 3 bases short, with 8 bases between. This CDR3 spans 13 amino acids. The CDR3 loop reads CASSLNYYNEQFF. CDR3 nucleotide sequence: TGTGCCAGCAGCCTCAACTACTACAATGAGCAGTTCTTC. Drawing the rest from reference TRBV7-2 and TRBJ2-1, the complete variable domain is GAGVSQSPSNKVTEKGKDVELRCDPISGHTALYWYRQSLGQGLEFLIYFQGNSAPDKSGLPSDRFSAERTGGSVSTLTIQRTQQEDSAVYLCASSLNYYNEQFFGPGTRLTVL.

In its sample, this clonotype was seen a few times. The V call is TRBV12-3 or TRBV12-4, the J call TRBJ2-1, with D possibly matching TRBD2 (6 bases). V was pared by 7 bases and J by 0 bases, with 10 bases between. CDR3 size: 14 residues. CDR3 amino acids: CASTYSGSYNEQFF. The DNA of the CDR3 is TGTGCCAGCACTTATAGCGGCTCCTACAATGAGCAGTTCTTC.

The chain combines TRBV7-9 with TRBJ1-2, with TRBD1 matching over 7 bases. With V trimmed by 0 bases and J by 5 bases, 3 bases remained unmatched. Germline-derived CDR1 and CDR2 are SEHNR and FQNEAQ (reference sequence). This CDR3 is built from 14 residues. The CDR3 here is CASSLAGTEYGYTF. CDR3 coding DNA: TGTGCCAGCAGCTTAGCGGGGACAGAATATGGCTACACCTTC.

This clonotype was recorded at least ten times. The V gene is TRBV7-2, the J gene TRBJ1-2; TRBD1 matches at 10 bases. Looked up from germline, CDR1 is SGHTA and CDR2 is FQGNSA. The CDR3 is 16 amino acids. The V and J ends lost 1 base and 5 bases, in that order; junction bases with no gene match: 7. CDR3 protein: CASSLVSWTGGYGYTF. In DNA, the CDR3 is TGTGCCAGCAGCTTAGTGTCATGGACAGGGGGGTATGGCTACACCTTC.

V gene TRBV20-1 combines with J gene TRBJ2-7, with D possibly TRBD1 on 6 matching bases. Trimming took 5 bases from V and 2 from J, leaving 13 bases between them. Germline V gene sequence: CDR1 DFQATT, CDR2 SNEGSKA (reference sequence). CDR3 size: 13 residues. The CDR3 nucleotides are TGCAGTGCTCAGGGGTTTTCCCCCTACGAGCAGTACGTC. Protein sequence: CSAQGFSPYEQYV.

This clonotype has ten or more counts. This sequence joins TRBV6-6 and TRBJ2-2; possibly TRBD1 or TRBD2 for D (5 bases each). Per the germline V gene, CDR1 is MNHNY and CDR2 is SVGAGI (reference sequence). The CDR3 has 16 amino acids. V lost 9 bases and J lost 0, with 17 bases in between. CDR3 loop: CASSLPGPSNTGELFF. In DNA form, the CDR3 reads TGTGCCAGTAGCCTACCGGGACCCTCGAACACCGGGGAGCTGTTTTTT.

The J gene is TRBJ2-1, the V gene TRBV20-1; 8 bases are shared with TRBD2. CDR1 and CDR2 (germline): DFQATT, SNEGSKA (reference sequence). V was pared by 6 bases and J by 6 bases, with 10 bases of the junction left unmatched. This CDR3 is 14 amino acids long. CDR3 coding DNA: TGCAGTGCCCTCGGGGGGGGGGCCTTCAATGAGCAGTTCTTC. Translating gives CSALGGGAFNEQFF.

The rearrangement links TRBV27 to TRBJ2-7; D perhaps matches TRBD1 (5 bases). Germline CDR1 is MNHEY and CDR2 is SMNVEV (reference sequence). The length of the CDR3 is 11 residues. Trimming cost V 5 bases and J 7 bases, with 9 bases left between them. CDR3 nucleotides: TGTGCCAGCAGTGCGAAGGGGGAGCAGTACTTC. It translates to CASSAKGEQYF.

This clonotype has ten or more counts. The gene calls are TRBV7-2 and TRBJ2-5; 8 nucleotides match TRBD2. This CDR3 comprises 15 residues. V lost 4 bases and J lost 4; bases outside the gene matches: 8. CDR1 SGHTA and CDR2 FQGNSA come from the germline V gene. The CDR3 region has the DNA TGTGCCAGCAGCTCCCCCCGGGGGGGCCGAGAGACCCAGTACTTC. It yields the protein CASSSPRGGRETQYF.